This entry lists 3 T cell receptor beta chains sequenced from one sample in a study of Tregs in tolerant kidney transplant recipients. The protocol was immunoSEQ multiplex PCR, while the TCRdb copy is restricted to in-frame clones and leaves out a portion. The repertoire has 75,000 to 85,000 clones, under 95% of them found once; the top ten carry 0.34%. The sample was Tregs from blood, taken before the transplant. The source of these receptors is a human donor who received a combined kidney and bone marrow transplant.

This chain links TRBV19 with TRBJ2-3, with D perhaps TRBD2 (5 bases). The CDR3 is 15 amino acids. Trimming removed 6 bases from V and 1 base from J, with 14 bases in between. Germline lookup yields CDR1 LNHDA and CDR2 SQIVND (reference sequence). CDR3 region: CASRDEGGGTDTQYF. The CDR3 DNA reads as TGTGCCAGTAGGGACGAGGGCGGCGGCACAGATACGCAGTATTTT.

As to this clone: The same CDR3 arises from other DNA sequences in this sample as well. The chain couples TRBV14 to TRBJ2-4, with 7 positions matching TRBD2. The V segment lost 1 base and the J segment 3 bases; nucleotides outside the gene matches: 9. Germline lookup yields CDR1 SGHDN and CDR2 FVKESK. This CDR3 has 17 residues. This CDR3 is CASSQVGRELGKNIQYF. In nucleotides, the CDR3 is TGTGCCAGCAGCCAAGTCGGGCGGGAGTTAGGCAAAAACATTCAGTACTTC.

The gene calls are TRBV10-1 and TRBJ2-1; 7 bases are shared with TRBD1. The V and J ends lost 0 bases and 5 bases, in that order; junction bases with no gene match: 7. CDR1 is WNHNN and CDR2 is SYGVQD in the germline V gene (reference sequence). CDR3 length equals 16 residues. The CDR3 DNA sequence: TGCGCCAGCAGTGAGTCAAGAGCAGGGGGTAACAATGAGCAGTTCTTC. Translation: CASSESRAGGNNEQFF.